The 31 T cell receptor beta chains below come from one sample, sequenced in a study of T cell clonotyping in hematopoietic cell transplantation. Profiled with immunoSEQ multiplex PCR; TCRdb holds only in-frame clones, not every one. The data show about 36,000 clones, with over 75% seen just once and roughly 1.8% held by the top ten. Sample: peripheral blood mononuclear cells. The receptors here all came from a middle-aged woman in good health. Some clones in this sample may be carry-over from other donors' samples.

This clone was observed a single time. The chain combines TRBV7-9 with TRBJ1-5; the D gene is possibly TRBD1 (5 bases). Germline loops: CDR1 SEHNR, CDR2 FQNEAQ (reference sequence). The CDR3 has 16 residues. Trimming shortened V by 1 base and J by 1 base, and 11 bases separated the two germline ends. The CDR3 nucleotides read TGTGCCAGCAGCTTAGGTATAAACAGGAGCAATCAGCCCCAGCATTTT. Translation gives CASSLGINRSNQPQHF.

The chain joins TRBV2 to TRBJ2-7; D unclear. Per the germline V gene, CDR1 is SNHLY and CDR2 is FYNNEI. Trimming stripped 5 bases from V and 4 bases from J, with 18 bases between. The CDR3 sequence is 15 residues long. CDR3 DNA sequence: TGTGCCAGCAGTACCTCGAGTGGGGTGGGTTACGAGCAGTACTTC. Protein: CASSTSSGVGYEQYF.

The chain recombines TRBV5-1 with TRBJ1-4; tentatively, D is TRBD1 (6 bases). This CDR3 is built from 16 residues. CDR1 and CDR2 (germline): SGHRS, YFSETQ. V was pared by 1 base and J by 3 bases, with 13 bases between. CDR3 in amino acids: CASSLFGQSPNEKLFF. The CDR3 region has the DNA TGCGCCAGCAGCTTGTTTGGACAGTCCCCTAATGAAAAACTGTTTTTT.

The chain carries TRBV5-1 and TRBJ1-1, with 8 bases matching TRBD1. The germline gives CDR1 SGHRS, CDR2 YFSETQ. After removal of 4 bases from V and 5 bases from J, the junction contained 1 base not matched to a gene. The length of the CDR3 is 12 residues. CDR3 DNA: TGCGCCAGCAGCCGGACAGGGACTGAAGCTTTCTTT. Its translation is CASSRTGTEAFF.

V gene TRBV19 combines with J gene TRBJ1-5; D is perhaps TRBD1 (6 bases). The CDR3 contains 13 residues. CDR1 and CDR2 (germline): LNHDA, SQIVND (reference sequence). Trimming shortened V by 6 bases and J by 4 bases, and 10 bases separated the two germline ends. This chain's CDR3 is CASRQGWNQPQHF. The CDR3, as DNA: TGTGCCAGTAGACAGGGTTGGAATCAGCCCCAGCATTTT.

The rearrangement uses TRBV2 and TRBJ2-1, with D perhaps TRBD2 (6 bases). Germline CDR1 and CDR2: SNHLY and FYNNEI. The CDR3 covers 14 residues. V lost 6 bases, J lost 8 bases, and 17 bases lay in between. This chain's CDR3 is CASRDATSSYEQFF. CDR3 in DNA: TGTGCCAGCAGAGACGCGACTAGTTCCTATGAGCAGTTCTTC.

The rearrangement uses TRBV19 and TRBJ2-7; D possibly corresponds to TRBD1 (5 bases). This CDR3 is built from 13 residues. The V gene lost 6 bases and the J gene lost 3 bases, with 12 bases spanning the gap. Germline-derived CDR1 and CDR2 are LNHDA and SQIVND (reference sequence). CDR3: CASSLGQNYEQYF. The CDR3 DNA sequence: TGTGCCAGTAGCCTCGGACAAAACTACGAGCAGTACTTC.

The V call is TRBV19, the J call TRBJ1-4, with 10 nucleotides matching TRBD1. This CDR3 is built from 16 residues. Trimming cost V 3 bases and J 7 bases; bases outside gene matches: 8. Germline CDR1 reads LNHDA; CDR2 reads SQIVND (reference sequence). For the CDR3, the DNA is TGTGCCAGTAGTATCGGGACAGGGGATCTCGGTGAAAAACTGTTTTTT. Its protein is CASSIGTGDLGEKLFF.

V is TRBV4-1 and J is TRBJ1-1; D remains ambiguous. This CDR3 contains 15 residues. Germline V CDR1 and CDR2: MGHRA, YSYEKL. Trimming removed 0 bases at V and 6 bases at J, with 14 bases between. DNA for the CDR3: TGCGCCAGCAGCCAAGAAGATCGGATCTCCGCTGAAGCTTTCTTT. Its translation is CASSQEDRISAEAFF.

The V and J genes are TRBV28 and TRBJ1-2, with D hard to call. Trimming took 3 bases from V and 1 from J, leaving 6 bases between them. This CDR3 comprises 13 residues. Germline values: CDR1 MDHEN, CDR2 SYDVKM. CDR3 residues: CASSLGVNYGYTF. CDR3 in DNA: TGTGCCAGCAGTTTGGGAGTTAACTATGGCTACACCTTC.

This chain joins TRBV9 and TRBJ1-3; D unresolved. The CDR3 totals 14 residues. Looked up from germline, CDR1 is SGDLS and CDR2 is YYNGEE. Between the trimmed V and J ends, which lost 7 bases and 0 bases, there was a span of 11 bases. This chain's CDR3 is CASGYESSGNTIYF. The CDR3 DNA reads as TGTGCCAGCGGATACGAGAGCTCTGGAAACACCATATATTTT.

This rearrangement joins TRBV5-1 to TRBJ2-5, with 8 positions matching TRBD1. Losses at the gene ends were 1 base for V and 1 base for J; bases not matched to a gene: 3. Germline CDR1 and CDR2: SGHRS and YFSETQ. This CDR3 contains 15 residues. The CDR3 reads CASSLTGGIQETQYF. The CDR3 nucleotides read TGCGCCAGCAGCTTGACAGGGGGAATCCAAGAGACCCAGTACTTC.

J is TRBJ1-4 and V is TRBV4-2, with D tentatively TRBD1 (5 bases). The CDR3 length is 17 residues. Germline V lookup: CDR1 LGHNA, CDR2 YNFKEQ. Between the trimmed V and J ends, which lost 1 base and 8 bases, there was a span of 20 bases. CDR3 nucleotide sequence: TGTGCCAGCAGCCAAGTGGGGGGGGGTCCCGGGAACGAAAAACTGTTTTTT. This codes for CASSQVGGGPGNEKLFF.

This chain uses TRBV5-6 with TRBJ1-5; a weak D match, TRBD1 (5 bases). The germline V gene encodes CDR1 SGHDT and CDR2 YYEEEE. Trimming left V 4 bases short and J 1 base short, with 15 bases between. The CDR3 consists of 16 residues. The CDR3 protein is CASSPGGARSNQPQHF. As DNA, the CDR3 is TGTGCCAGCAGCCCTGGTGGGGCGCGGAGCAATCAGCCCCAGCATTTT.

The J gene is TRBJ1-2, the V gene TRBV30; D call uncertain. Germline V gene data show CDR1 as GTSNPN and CDR2 as SVGIG (reference sequence). Trimming took off 0 bases at V and 6 bases at J, with 5 bases between the two ends. CDR3 size: 11 residues. The CDR3 DNA sequence: TGTGCCTGGAGTGTTGGACATGGCTACACCTTC. This codes for CAWSVGHGYTF.

The chain has TRBV7-2 and TRBJ2-3, with 8 bases matching TRBD2. The J segment lost 4 bases and the V segment lost 2 bases, leaving 8 bases of the junction unmatched. Germline V CDR1 and CDR2: SGHTA, FQGNSA. The CDR3 runs 16 residues. The CDR3 DNA follows: TGTGCCAGCAGCTTAAACCCAGCGGGAGTCCCAGATACGCAGTATTTT. Protein sequence: CASSLNPAGVPDTQYF.

The chain is built from TRBV18 and TRBJ1-2; tentative D call: TRBD1 (5 bases). This CDR3 has 12 residues. V gave up 2 bases and J gave up 7 bases, with 8 bases separating them. In germline, CDR1 is KGHSH, CDR2 LQKENI. The CDR3 loop reads CASSPSGGGYTF. The CDR3 DNA follows: TGTGCCAGCTCACCAAGCGGGGGTGGCTACACCTTC.

V is TRBV28 and J is TRBJ2-7; D may be TRBD1 or TRBD2 (5 bases each). V was shortened by 5 bases and J by 4 bases, with 18 bases between the two germline ends. This CDR3 has 15 amino acids. Germline CDR1 reads MDHEN; CDR2 reads SYDVKM. CDR3 DNA sequence: TGTGCCAGCAGTGGTATGGGGCGGGCCCCGTACGAGCAGTACTTC. Translation: CASSGMGRAPYEQYF.

This chain connects TRBV7-2 to TRBJ1-5; no firm D call. This CDR3 spans 12 amino acids. Germline V CDR1 and CDR2: SGHTA, FQGNSA. V was shortened by 2 bases and J by 5 bases, with 4 bases between the two germline ends. The CDR3 spells CASSLPDQPQHF. The CDR3 nucleotides read TGTGCCAGCAGCTTACCCGATCAGCCCCAGCATTTT.

The V and J genes are TRBV7-2 and TRBJ2-7; a possible D gene is TRBD2 (5 bases). CDR3 length: 14 residues. Germline CDR1 SGHTA, CDR2 FQGNSA. Trimming removed 5 bases at V and 3 bases at J, with 14 bases between. CDR3 coding DNA: TGTGCCAGCAGCCAACGGACTGAGGGCTACGAGCAGTACTTC. Residues: CASSQRTEGYEQYF.

V is TRBV19 and J is TRBJ2-1; D is unclear. The CDR3 length is 14 residues. CDR1 is LNHDA and CDR2 is SQIVND in the germline V gene (reference sequence). The V end lost 7 bases, the J end lost 0 bases, and 10 bases lay between the germline ends. The CDR3 DNA is TGTGCCAGTACCGGTTTTAGCTCCTACAATGAGCAGTTCTTC. The encoded protein is CASTGFSSYNEQFF. The complete variable domain, with remaining parts taken from reference TRBV19 and TRBJ2-1, reads DGGITQSPKYLFRKEGQNVTLSCEQNLNHDAMYWYRQDPGQGLRLIYYSQIVNDFQKGDIAEGYSVSREKKESFPLTVTSAQKNPTAFYLCASTGFSSYNEQFFGPGTRLTVL.

The chain couples TRBV19 to TRBJ2-5, with D perhaps TRBD1 or TRBD2 (6 bases each). Germline CDR1 reads LNHDA; CDR2 reads SQIVND (reference sequence). The CDR3 extends over 16 amino acids. V shed 3 bases and J shed 3 bases, with 17 bases lying between them. The CDR3 loop reads CASSIGRQGREETQYF. The CDR3 nucleotides are TGTGCCAGTAGTATTGGGAGGCAGGGGAGAGAAGAGACCCAGTACTTC. Using reference TRBV19 and TRBJ2-5 for the parts outside the CDR3, the full variable domain is DGGITQSPKYLFRKEGQNVTLSCEQNLNHDAMYWYRQDPGQGLRLIYYSQIVNDFQKGDIAEGYSVSREKKESFPLTVTSAQKNPTAFYLCASSIGRQGREETQYFGPGTRLLVL.

This chain joins TRBV11-2 and TRBJ2-4; D is ambiguous. Trimming pared 1 base from V and 1 base from J, leaving 14 bases between. CDR3 length: 17 amino acids. Germline assignment: CDR1 SGHAT and CDR2 FQNNGV. CDR3 loop: CASSLVGHRGAKNIQYF. The CDR3 DNA follows: TGTGCCAGCAGCTTAGTCGGCCATCGTGGGGCCAAAAACATTCAGTACTTC.

This chain joins TRBV5-1 and TRBJ1-2; TRBD1 agrees at 8 bases. Per germline, CDR1 SGHRS and CDR2 YFSETQ. This CDR3 is built from 14 residues. V lost 2 bases to trimming and J lost 8 bases; unmatched junction nucleotides: 8. The CDR3 loop reads CASSFTGGSDGYTF. For the CDR3, the DNA is TGCGCCAGCAGCTTTACAGGGGGAAGCGACGGCTACACCTTC.

The V gene is TRBV20-1, the J gene TRBJ2-5; D is unclear. V dropped 6 bases and J dropped 1 base, with 6 bases sitting between them. The CDR3 length is 11 residues. Germline V lookup: CDR1 DFQATT, CDR2 SNEGSKA (reference sequence). The CDR3 sequence is CSAQGQETQYF. CDR3 bases: TGCAGTGCGCAAGGCCAAGAGACCCAGTACTTC.

This chain uses TRBV28 with TRBJ2-1; no firm D call. Germline V gene lookup returns CDR1 MDHEN and CDR2 SYDVKM. The CDR3 consists of 15 residues. Deletions cut 7 bases from V and 2 bases from J, with 15 bases between. CDR3 bases: TGTGCCAGCAAAACCTCGGCGGCGACCTACAATGAGCAGTTCTTC. Residues: CASKTSAATYNEQFF.

The chain combines TRBV11-2 with TRBJ1-1; D uncertain. The CDR3 runs 14 residues. Trimming took 5 bases from V and 4 from J, leaving 14 bases between them. CDR1 SGHAT and CDR2 FQNNGV come from the germline V gene. CDR3 DNA: TGTGCCAGCAGCCCAGGTCTCCCCACCACTGAAGCTTTCTTT. It translates to CASSPGLPTTEAFF.

The chain joins TRBV19 to TRBJ1-1; tentatively, D is TRBD1 (6 bases). Trimming stripped 2 bases from V and 4 bases from J, with 8 bases between. Germline V lookup: CDR1 LNHDA, CDR2 SQIVND (reference sequence). The CDR3 has 13 residues. This CDR3 is CASSISGATEAFF. CDR3 nucleotide sequence: TGTGCCAGTAGTATATCAGGGGCCACTGAAGCTTTCTTT.

The gene calls are TRBV4-3 and TRBJ2-2, with D hard to call. CDR3 length: 14 amino acids. CDR1 is LGHNA and CDR2 is YSLEER in the germline V gene. Trimming pared 0 bases from V and 4 bases from J, leaving 6 bases between. CDR3 DNA sequence: TGCGCCAGCAGCCAAGATTGGAGCACCGGGGAGCTGTTTTTT. It yields the protein CASSQDWSTGELFF.

This chain links TRBV5-1 with TRBJ2-7, with D uncertain. Trimming removed 1 base from V and 7 bases from J, with 12 bases in between. CDR1 SGHRS and CDR2 YFSETQ come from the germline V gene. CDR3 length: 13 amino acids. The CDR3: CASSLRLSREQYF. CDR3 DNA: TGCGCCAGCAGCTTGAGGCTTTCACGGGAGCAGTACTTC.

This rearrangement joins TRBV6-5 to TRBJ1-4; a possible D gene is TRBD1 (6 bases). V was clipped by 1 base and J by 10 bases, with 16 bases between them. Germline V gene lookup returns CDR1 MNHEY and CDR2 SVGAGI. The CDR3 consists of 15 residues. CDR3 sequence: CASSYFGGAGGKLFF. The DNA of the CDR3 is TGTGCCAGCAGTTACTTCGGGGGGGCTGGAGGAAAACTGTTTTTT.